What follows are 20 T cell receptor beta chains derived from one specimen sequenced in a study of T cells in Graves' hyperthyroidism and ophthalmopathy. Amplified TCR beta CDR3 regions came from RNA transcripts. In the first-round RT-PCR of the TCR CDR3, the HTBI primer set was used. TCRdb fed the multiplex PCR reads into MiXCR, producing one record per CDR3 protein. This repertoire shows fewer than 350,000 distinct CDR3 sequences, around 13% found once; its top ten account for approximately 7.9%. Sequencing was done on a sample of blood. The origin of the receptors is a woman aged 40 to 49 with Graves' hyperthyroidism.

This clonotype was recorded at least ten times. The chain links TRBV7-9 to TRBJ2-7; weak D call: TRBD1 (6 bases). The V end lost 6 bases, the J end lost 6 bases, and 21 bases lay between the germline ends. The CDR3 is 15 amino acids. Germline loops: CDR1 SEHNR, CDR2 FQNEAQ (reference sequence). CDR3 protein: CASSSGQPAWGEQYF. The CDR3 bases are TGTGCCAGCAGTTCCGGACAGCCAGCTTGGGGCGAGCAGTACTTC.

A few counts support this clonotype. The gene calls are TRBV20-1 and TRBJ1-2, with D perhaps TRBD1 (5 bases). This CDR3 region has 11 residues. The germline CDR1 and CDR2 sequences are DFQATT and SNEGSKA (reference sequence). V shed 3 bases and J shed 3 bases, with 5 bases lying between them. The CDR3 loop is CSARTDYGYTF. The CDR3 DNA reads as TGCAGTGCTAGGACAGACTATGGCTACACCTTC.

This clonotype was observed many times. The V gene is TRBV28, the J gene TRBJ2-5, with a possible D match to TRBD1 (6 bases). Trimming left V 2 bases short and J 13 bases short, with 14 bases between. CDR3 size: 12 residues. The germline gives CDR1 MDHEN, CDR2 SYDVKM. The DNA of the CDR3 is TGTGCCAGCAGTTTAAACAGGGCCAGTTGGTACTTC. Residues: CASSLNRASWYF.

As regards this clonotype: Being one base from a much bigger clone, this may be a read error. The chain joins TRBV11-3 to TRBJ2-1; 11 positions agree with TRBD2. The V gene's germline CDR1 is SGHNT and CDR2 YENEEA. The length of the CDR3 is 14 residues. Trimming took 6 bases from V and 5 from J; bases not matched to a gene: 3. The CDR3 DNA sequence: TGTGCCAGCAGAACGACTAGCGGGAACAATGAGCAGTTCTTC. This sequence encodes CASRTTSGNNEQFF.

In this sample, this clonotype turned up a few times. The genes are TRBV5-8 and TRBJ2-7, with 7 bases that match TRBD2. The CDR3 totals 15 residues. The trim removed 0 bases at V and 3 bases at J, leaving 6 bases unmatched. Germline values: CDR1 SGHTS, CDR2 YDEGEE. Written as DNA, the CDR3 is TGTGCCAGCAGCTTGGGGCTAGCGGACCTCTACGAGCAGTACTTC. Its protein is CASSLGLADLYEQYF.

The chain recombines TRBV4-2 with TRBJ2-1; 8 nucleotides align to TRBD2. The germline CDR1 and CDR2 sequences are LGHNA and YNFKEQ. The CDR3 runs 19 residues. With V trimmed by 1 base and J by 0 bases, 11 bases remained unmatched. CDR3 in amino acids: CASSQVGSTSGISYNEQFF. The CDR3 DNA reads as TGTGCCAGCAGCCAAGTGGGAAGTACTAGCGGAATCTCCTACAATGAGCAGTTCTTC.

This clonotype was observed many times. The V and J genes are TRBV18 and TRBJ2-1; 8 bases agree with TRBD2. CDR1 is KGHSH, CDR2 LQKENI, per germline. The CDR3 covers 15 residues. V lost 4 bases to trimming and J lost 2 bases; unmatched junction nucleotides: 4. The CDR3 bases are TGTGCCAGCTCACTTACTAGCGGAACCTACAATGAGCAGTTCTTC. Translation: CASSLTSGTYNEQFF.

This clonotype showed up just a few times. The rearrangement links TRBV20-1 to TRBJ2-7; possibly TRBD2 for D (6 bases). Trimming left V 3 bases short and J 7 bases short, with 16 bases between. From germline, CDR1 is DFQATT and CDR2 SNEGSKA (reference sequence). CDR3 length equals 13 residues. In DNA, the CDR3 is TGCAGTGCTAGTTGGCTGACTAGTGGTGAGCAGTACTTC. It encodes CSASWLTSGEQYF.

Concerning this clonotype: Being one base from a much bigger clone, this may be a read error. CDR3 coding DNA: TGTGCCTGCAGTGGACTTCGGGTAGGCTACACCTTC. Protein sequence: CACSGLRVGYTF. The rearrangement uses TRBV2 and TRBJ1-2; D is ambiguous. The CDR3 sequence is 12 residues long. CDR1 and CDR2 (germline): SNHLY, FYNNEI.

A few counts support this clonotype. V and J are TRBV6-1 and TRBJ1-4, with D hard to call. Germline CDR1 and CDR2: MNHNS and SASEGT. V was clipped by 5 bases and J by 1 base, with 8 bases between them. The CDR3 spans 14 residues. CDR3 residues: CASSPQRTNEKLFF. The CDR3 coding sequence is TGTGCCAGCAGTCCACAGAGAACTAATGAAAAACTGTTTTTT.

The chain uses TRBV20-1 and TRBJ2-1, with 15 bases aligning to TRBD2. J was trimmed by 7 bases and V by 6 bases; bases with no gene match: 16. Germline V lookup: CDR1 DFQATT, CDR2 SNEGSKA (reference sequence). This CDR3 comprises 18 residues. CDR3 DNA: TGCAGTGCCCAAATTCTGTCGGGACTAGCGGGGGGATATAATGAGCAGTTCTTC. It translates to CSAQILSGLAGGYNEQFF.

Many counts were recorded for this clonotype. The chain uses TRBV7-9 and TRBJ1-1; unclear D gene. The germline CDR1 and CDR2 sequences are SEHNR and FQNEAQ (reference sequence). The CDR3 is 13 residues long. V shed 1 base and J shed 10 bases, with 13 bases lying between them. In DNA, the CDR3 is TGTGCCAGCAGCTTAGAAAGGACGGGGATAGCTTTCTTT. This codes for CASSLERTGIAFF.

This clonotype was counted at least ten times. The chain employs TRBV29-1 and TRBJ1-4, with D possibly being TRBD1 (5 bases). V gave up 4 bases and J gave up 14 bases, with 14 bases separating them. Germline V lookup: CDR1 SQVTM, CDR2 ANQGSEA. The CDR3 is 11 amino acids. The CDR3 DNA follows: TGCAGCGTTGTGGGGCACGGTGGTCTGTTTTTT. It yields the protein CSVVGHGGLFF.

At least ten counts were recorded for this clonotype. The chain links TRBV20-1 to TRBJ1-1; perhaps TRBD1 as D (6 bases). CDR1 DFQATT and CDR2 SNEGSKA come from the germline V gene (reference sequence). The CDR3 covers 13 residues. Trimming removed 3 bases from V and 3 bases from J, with 11 bases in between. CDR3 protein: CSASRGWDTEAFF. In nucleotides, the CDR3 is TGCAGTGCTAGTAGGGGGTGGGACACTGAAGCTTTCTTT.

This clonotype was seen repeatedly, ten times or more. The chain links TRBV7-9 to TRBJ2-1; D not certain. V was trimmed by 5 bases and J by 3 bases, leaving 14 bases between them. This CDR3 is 15 amino acids long. The germline V gene encodes CDR1 SEHNR and CDR2 FQNEAQ (reference sequence). DNA of the CDR3: TGTGCCAGCAGCCCTCGGGCTTCGATCTACAATGAGCAGTTCTTC. Its translation: CASSPRASIYNEQFF.

This chain joins TRBV20-1 and TRBJ2-7, with D tentatively TRBD1 (5 bases). CDR3 length equals 15 residues. Germline V gene sequence: CDR1 DFQATT, CDR2 SNEGSKA (reference sequence). The V end lost 3 bases, the J end lost 3 bases, and 18 bases lay between the germline ends. CDR3 nucleotide sequence: TGCAGTGCTAGGGAAGACAGCCGTAACATCTACGAGCAGTACTTC. Residues: CSAREDSRNIYEQYF.

The V and J genes are TRBV19 and TRBJ1-2; D is perhaps TRBD1 (5 bases). V lost 6 bases and J 4 bases, leaving 18 bases between the germline ends. Germline assignment: CDR1 LNHDA and CDR2 SQIVND (reference sequence). This CDR3 is built from 15 residues. The CDR3 spells CASRPYETALYGYTF. The CDR3, as DNA: TGTGCCAGTAGGCCGTATGAGACAGCCCTCTATGGCTACACCTTC.

The CDR3 DNA reads as TGTGCCAGCAGTCGACAGGGCGGCTTCGGCAAAGAGACCCAGTACTTC. It codes for CASSRQGGFGKETQYF. V usage is TRBV2 and J usage is TRBJ2-5; 7 bases align to TRBD1. The CDR3 spans 16 residues. CDR1 is SNHLY and CDR2 is FYNNEI in the germline V gene. J was trimmed by 3 bases and V by 5 bases; bases with no gene match: 12.

The chain has TRBV6-1 and TRBJ2-1; D unresolved. This CDR3 is 14 amino acids long. Trimming took off 8 bases at V and 8 bases at J, with 19 bases between the two ends. Germline-derived CDR1 and CDR2 are MNHNS and SASEGT. CDR3 loop: CASDLSGSRDEQFF. DNA of the CDR3: TGTGCCAGCGACCTCTCCGGTTCGAGAGATGAGCAGTTCTTC.

The sample holds a few counts of this clonotype. The chain links TRBV9 to TRBJ2-2; the D gene could be TRBD1 or TRBD2 (5 bases each). The V end was cut by 1 base, the J end by 6 bases, with 16 bases between. Germline V gene lookup returns CDR1 SGDLS and CDR2 YYNGEE. The CDR3 length is 16 residues. DNA of the CDR3: TGTGCCAGCAGCGTACTAGCCGATCAGGGAGCCGGGGAGCTGTTTTTT. Amino acid sequence: CASSVLADQGAGELFF. The full variable domain, rest sourced from reference TRBV9 and TRBJ2-2, is DSGVTQTPKHLITATGQRVTLRCSPRSGDLSVYWYQQSLDQGLQFLIQYYNGEERAKGNILERFSAQQFPDLHSELNLSSLELGDSALYFCASSVLADQGAGELFFGEGSRLTVL.